This entry lists 11 T cell receptor beta chains sequenced from one sample in a study of shared clonotypes between healthy human individuals. TCRdb's table, derived via immunoSEQ multiplex PCR, lists solely in-frame clones and lacks some. This table has about 1 million clones, under 80% appearing once. The source material was memory CD4+ T cells sorted from blood. Subset indicated: CD45RA-negative fraction. The receptors were gathered from a man aged 18 to 30 in good health.

The chain recombines TRBV5-4 with TRBJ2-1; the match to TRBD1 covers 7 bases. The CDR3 runs to 16 residues. Looked up from germline, CDR1 is SGHNT and CDR2 is YYREEE (reference sequence). Trimming cost V 4 bases and J 4 bases; bases outside gene matches: 11. CDR3 sequence reads: CASSRADRVTYNEQFF. The CDR3 nucleotides read TGTGCCAGCAGCCGCGCAGACAGGGTTACTTACAATGAGCAGTTCTTC.

The genes are TRBV5-1 and TRBJ1-6; 9 bases are shared with TRBD1. From germline, CDR1 is SGHRS and CDR2 YFSETQ. Trimming removed 3 bases from V and 5 bases from J; junction bases left unmatched: 12. CDR3 length equals 18 residues. This CDR3 is CASSSKFSGTGNNSPLHF. CDR3 DNA sequence: TGCGCCAGCAGCTCGAAATTTTCCGGGACAGGGAATAATTCACCCCTCCACTTT.

The chain links TRBV11-2 to TRBJ2-2, with D unresolved. The CDR3 covers 16 residues. V was pared by 1 base and J by 1 base, with 10 bases between. CDR1 and CDR2 (germline): SGHAT, FQNNGV. CDR3 region: CASSLVGHMNTGELFF. CDR3 bases: TGTGCCAGCAGCTTAGTGGGCCACATGAACACCGGGGAGCTGTTTTTT.

The rearrangement joins TRBV11-2 to TRBJ2-7; 9 nucleotides align to TRBD2. This CDR3 is 14 amino acids long. V shed 3 bases and J 7 bases; nucleotides not matched to a gene: 7. CDR1 SGHAT and CDR2 FQNNGV come from the germline V gene. Here the CDR3 reads CASSLMAGGSEQYF. DNA of the CDR3: TGTGCCAGCAGCTTGATGGCGGGAGGGTCAGAGCAGTACTTC.

The genes are TRBV7-2 and TRBJ2-1, with 7 bases that match TRBD2. This CDR3 is 16 amino acids long. V lost 3 bases, J lost 0 bases, and 5 bases stayed unmatched. CDR1 SGHTA and CDR2 FQGNSA come from the germline V gene. The CDR3, as DNA: TGTGCCAGCAGCTTTAGCGGGCAGAGCTCCTACAATGAGCAGTTCTTC. Translated: CASSFSGQSSYNEQFF.

The genes are TRBV9 and TRBJ2-1; TRBD2 matches at 12 bases. Germline V gene data show CDR1 as SGDLS and CDR2 as YYNGEE. Trimming removed 0 bases from V and 9 bases from J; junction bases left unmatched: 7. This CDR3 spans 16 amino acids. CDR3 sequence (DNA): TGTGCCAGCAGCGTAGGCCTAGCGGGAGGGATAAGTGAGCAGTTCTTC. It is translated as CASSVGLAGGISEQFF. Full variable domain (rest looked up from reference TRBV9 and TRBJ2-1): DSGVTQTPKHLITATGQRVTLRCSPRSGDLSVYWYQQSLDQGLQFLIQYYNGEERAKGNILERFSAQQFPDLHSELNLSSLELGDSALYFCASSVGLAGGISEQFFGPGTRLTVL.

This clone has a handful of counts. V and J are TRBV5-1 and TRBJ1-2, with D possibly being TRBD1 (6 bases). The CDR3 contains 17 residues. Germline V gene data show CDR1 as SGHRS and CDR2 as YFSETQ. The V gene lost 0 bases and the J gene lost 5 bases, with 20 bases spanning the gap. The CDR3 bases are TGCGCCAGCAGCTTGGAACCGCAGGGGAGGAGTGGGTATGGCTACACCTTC. It translates to CASSLEPQGRSGYGYTF.

This clone has more than one count but fewer than ten. This chain connects TRBV7-6 to TRBJ2-3; 13 nucleotides agree with TRBD2. V shed 3 bases, J shed 2 bases, and the junction held 2 bases outside the gene matches. Germline V lookup: CDR1 SGHVS, CDR2 FNYEAQ. The CDR3 length is 16 residues. Here the CDR3 reads CASSFTSGRATDTQYF. The CDR3 DNA follows: TGTGCCAGCAGCTTCACTAGCGGGAGGGCCACAGATACGCAGTATTTT.

This chain joins TRBV7-2 and TRBJ2-7, with 7 positions matching TRBD2. CDR3 length: 13 amino acids. Germline-derived CDR1 and CDR2 are SGHTA and FQGNSA. The junction had 3 bases not matched to a gene; V was cut back by 7 bases and J by 0 bases. The DNA for the CDR3 is TGTGCCAGCACCCGGGGGGTCTCCTACGAGCAGTACTTC. The encoded protein is CASTRGVSYEQYF.

This sequence joins TRBV19 and TRBJ1-5; TRBD1 aligns across 8 bases. With 7 bases clipped from V and 2 bases from J, the junction kept 7 bases outside the gene matches. This CDR3 comprises 15 residues. CDR1 is LNHDA and CDR2 is SQIVND in the germline V gene (reference sequence). The CDR3 sequence: CASTRQGWGNQPQHF. The CDR3 nucleotides are TGTGCCAGTACCCGACAGGGGTGGGGCAATCAGCCCCAGCATTTT.

The chain links TRBV6-4 to TRBJ2-7, with 7 bases identical to TRBD2. CDR3 length: 16 amino acids. After removal of 6 bases from V and 1 base from J, the junction contained 12 bases not matched to a gene. Germline-derived CDR1 and CDR2 are MRHNA and SNTAGT. CDR3 coding DNA: TGTGCCAGCAGCAATGCGGGGCGGGAGTGGTCCTACGAGCAGTACTTC. The encoded protein is CASSNAGREWSYEQYF.